This T cell receptor (beta chain) comes out of a study of blood T cells in healthy people across ages. The second PCR ran about 6 to 12 cycles with a sample-barcoded 5' primer and J-beta primers. TCRdb reprocessed the 5' RACE reads via MiXCR and lists one record per CDR3 protein. This sample has some 1.1 million distinct CDR3 sequences, with about two fifths found just once. Germline-derived CDR1 and CDR2 are KGHDR and SFDVKD. The CDR3 length is 13 residues. V lost 9 bases and J lost 7, with 15 bases in between. Overall study findings and caveats: Total diversity from one million sequenced T cells was likely underestimated.

This clonotype was picked up a small number of times. Its cognate antigen is unknown. V and J are TRBV24-1 and TRBJ2-1; TRBD1 might be the D (6 bases). The clonotype originates from a man aged 18 to 29 in good health. The sequenced sample was blood. The CDR3 loop reads CATRQGKWNEQFF. In DNA form, the CDR3 reads TGTGCCACCCGCCAGGGGAAATGGAATGAGCAGTTCTTC.